This entry lists 3 T cell receptor beta chains sequenced from one sample in a study of Ad26.COV2.S vaccination and SARS-CoV-2 variants. Some clones are missing from TCRdb's copy, which holds only in-frame ones; the method was immunoSEQ multiplex PCR. The sample records roughly 420,000 clones, roughly 88% being singletons. The treatment is: 15 to 20 received Ad26.COV2.S at low or high dose, single or two shots; 5 received placebo; per-sample allocation not given. Day 63 after the first injection of vaccine or placebo was the sampling time. Sequenced material: peripheral blood, taken in a trial of Ad26.COV2.S vaccine versus placebo. The receptor set was obtained from a person aged 18-60 years who received the Ad26.COV2.S COVID-19 vaccine or a placebo.

This clone was found once. The genes are TRBV5-4 and TRBJ2-1; 8 positions agree with TRBD1. V trimming: 4 bases; J trimming: 4 bases; junction bases outside the gene matches: 7. There are 15 residues in the CDR3. CDR1 is SGHNT, CDR2 YYREEE, per germline (reference sequence). In nucleotides, the CDR3 is TGTGCCAGCAGCCGGACAGGGCAATTGTACAATGAGCAGTTCTTC. Translated: CASSRTGQLYNEQFF.

The CDR3 is CASSAQDYGYTF. CDR3 coding DNA: TGTGCCAGCAGCGCCCAAGACTATGGCTACACCTTC. The V call is TRBV7-9, the J call TRBJ1-2; D is undetermined. CDR1 is SEHNR, CDR2 FQNEAQ, per germline (reference sequence). This CDR3 is built from 12 residues. The ends were cut back, 5 bases at V and 3 bases at J, with 7 bases in the middle.

This sequence joins TRBV7-8 and TRBJ2-7; the D gene is possibly TRBD2 (6 bases). The CDR3 has 13 residues. CDR1 and CDR2 (germline): SGHVS, FQNEAQ. Trimming removed 2 bases at V and 4 bases at J, with 9 bases between. The chain's CDR3 is CASSLRGSYEQYF. Here the CDR3 DNA reads TGTGCCAGCAGCTTACGGGGGTCGTACGAGCAGTACTTC.